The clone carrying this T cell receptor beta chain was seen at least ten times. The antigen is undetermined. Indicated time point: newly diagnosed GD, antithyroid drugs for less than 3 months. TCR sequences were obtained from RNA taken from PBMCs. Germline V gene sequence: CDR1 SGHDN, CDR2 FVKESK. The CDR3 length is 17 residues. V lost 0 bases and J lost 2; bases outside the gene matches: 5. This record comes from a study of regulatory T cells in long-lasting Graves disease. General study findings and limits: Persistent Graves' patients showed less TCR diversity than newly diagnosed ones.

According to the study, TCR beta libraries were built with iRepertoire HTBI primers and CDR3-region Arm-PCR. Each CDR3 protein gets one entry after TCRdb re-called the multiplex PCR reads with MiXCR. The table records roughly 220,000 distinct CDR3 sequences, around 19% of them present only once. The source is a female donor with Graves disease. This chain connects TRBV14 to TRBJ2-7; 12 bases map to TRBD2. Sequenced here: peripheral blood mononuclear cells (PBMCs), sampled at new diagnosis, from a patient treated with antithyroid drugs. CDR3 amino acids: CASSQDPRLAGAYEQYF. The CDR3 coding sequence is TGTGCCAGCAGCCAAGATCCTAGACTAGCGGGAGCCTACGAGCAGTACTTC.